This T cell receptor (beta chain) is drawn from a study of T cells in Graves' hyperthyroidism and ophthalmopathy. Each patient was aged 18 to 65 and had newly diagnosed hyperthyroidism of under 2 months' duration. RNA transcripts gave rise to amplified TCR beta CDR3 regions. In the first-round RT-PCR of the TCR CDR3, the HTBI primer set was used. TCRdb re-derived calls from the multiplex PCR reads in MiXCR, one entry per CDR3 protein. Here the sample spans approximately 400,000 distinct CDR3 sequences, roughly 12% being singletons. This clonotype came up many times. The CDR3 contains 11 residues. Trimming removed 7 bases at V and 1 base at J, with 4 bases between.

The specimen was blood. The receptor's source is a man in his thirties or forties with Graves' hyperthyroidism that later progressed to Graves' ophthalmopathy. This rearrangement joins TRBV12-3 or TRBV12-4 to TRBJ1-1; D uncertain. The DNA of the CDR3 is TGTGCCAGCACCACGAACACTGAAGCTTTCTTT. Amino acid sequence: CASTTNTEAFF.